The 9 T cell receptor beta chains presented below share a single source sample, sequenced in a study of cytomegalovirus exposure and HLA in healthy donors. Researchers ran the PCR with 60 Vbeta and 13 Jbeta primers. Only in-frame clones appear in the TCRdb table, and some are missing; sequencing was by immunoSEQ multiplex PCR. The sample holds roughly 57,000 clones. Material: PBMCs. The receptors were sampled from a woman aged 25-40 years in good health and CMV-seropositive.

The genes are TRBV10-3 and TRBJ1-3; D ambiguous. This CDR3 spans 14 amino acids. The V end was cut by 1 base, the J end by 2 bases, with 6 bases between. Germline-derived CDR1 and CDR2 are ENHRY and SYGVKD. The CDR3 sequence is CAISEWEAGNTIYF. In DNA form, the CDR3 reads TGTGCCATCAGTGAGTGGGAGGCTGGAAACACCATATATTTT.

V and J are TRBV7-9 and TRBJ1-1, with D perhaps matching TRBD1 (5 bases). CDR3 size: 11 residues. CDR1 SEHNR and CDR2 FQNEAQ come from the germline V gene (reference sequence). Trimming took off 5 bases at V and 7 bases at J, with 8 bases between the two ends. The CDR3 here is CASSPDSEAFF. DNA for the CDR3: TGTGCCAGCAGCCCAGACAGTGAAGCTTTCTTT. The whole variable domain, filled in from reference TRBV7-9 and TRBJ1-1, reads DTGVSQNPRHKITKRGQNVTFRCDPISEHNRLYWYRQTLGQGPEFLTYFQNEAQLEKSRLLSDRFSAERPKGSFSTLEIQRTEQGDSAMYLCASSPDSEAFFGQGTRLTVV.

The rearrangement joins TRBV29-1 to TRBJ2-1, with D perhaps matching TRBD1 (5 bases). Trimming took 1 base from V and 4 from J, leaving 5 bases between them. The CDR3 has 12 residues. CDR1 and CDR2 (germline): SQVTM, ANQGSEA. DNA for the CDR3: TGCAGCGTTGAAGGACAGTACAATGAGCAGTTCTTC. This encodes CSVEGQYNEQFF.

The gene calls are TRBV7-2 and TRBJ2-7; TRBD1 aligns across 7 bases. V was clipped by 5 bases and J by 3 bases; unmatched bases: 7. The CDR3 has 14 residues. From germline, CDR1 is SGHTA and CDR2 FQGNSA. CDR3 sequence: CASSLRDSLYEQYF. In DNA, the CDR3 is TGTGCCAGCAGCCTCCGGGACAGCCTCTACGAGCAGTACTTC.

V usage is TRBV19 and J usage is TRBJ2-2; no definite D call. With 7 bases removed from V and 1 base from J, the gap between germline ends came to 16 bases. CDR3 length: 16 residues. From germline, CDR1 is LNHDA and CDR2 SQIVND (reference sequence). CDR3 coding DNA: TGTGCCAGTACGCCCCCGGCGGTTATGAACACCGGGGAGCTGTTTTTT. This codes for CASTPPAVMNTGELFF.

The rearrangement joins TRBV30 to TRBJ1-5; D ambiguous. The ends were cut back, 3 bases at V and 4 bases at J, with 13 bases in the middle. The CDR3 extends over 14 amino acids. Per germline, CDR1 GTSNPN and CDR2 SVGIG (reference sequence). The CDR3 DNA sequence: TGTGCCTGGAGCGATGGACGGGAGAATCAGCCCCAGCATTTT. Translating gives CAWSDGRENQPQHF.

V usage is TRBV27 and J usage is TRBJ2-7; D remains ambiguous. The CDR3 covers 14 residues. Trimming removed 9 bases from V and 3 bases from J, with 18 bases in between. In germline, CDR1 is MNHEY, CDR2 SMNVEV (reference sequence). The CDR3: CASRNSVANYEQYF. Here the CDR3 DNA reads TGTGCCAGTCGTAACTCCGTTGCCAACTACGAGCAGTACTTC.

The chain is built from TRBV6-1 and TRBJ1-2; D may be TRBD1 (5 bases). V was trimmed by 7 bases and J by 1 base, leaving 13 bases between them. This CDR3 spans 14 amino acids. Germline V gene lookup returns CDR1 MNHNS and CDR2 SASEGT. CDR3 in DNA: TGTGCCAGCACCTGGACAACATTTAACTATGGCTACACCTTC. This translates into CASTWTTFNYGYTF.

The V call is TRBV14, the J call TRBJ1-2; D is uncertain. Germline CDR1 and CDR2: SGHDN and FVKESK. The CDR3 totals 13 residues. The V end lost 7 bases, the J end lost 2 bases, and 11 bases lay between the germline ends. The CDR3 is CASKTAGNYGYTF. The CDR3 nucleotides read TGTGCCAGCAAGACTGCGGGAAACTATGGCTACACCTTC.